This T cell receptor (beta chain) comes out of a study of blood T cells in healthy people across ages. Study summary: Capture by template switching was about one barcoded beta molecule per two T cells.

Using a J-beta primer mix together with a sample-barcoded 5' primer, a second PCR was run for about 6 to 11 cycles. Tags on each cDNA molecule came from a template-switch adaptor with 12 random nucleotides. Each CDR3 protein is one row after TCRdb ran MiXCR on the 5' RACE reads. The sample yields over a million distinct CDR3 sequences, approximately 59% seen once. The length of the CDR3 is 15 residues. J gave up 8 bases and V 8 bases, and 9 bases lay outside the gene matches. CDR1 and CDR2 from the germline V gene are MNHNY and SVGAGI (reference sequence). In the case of this clonotype: Its antigen is not known.

Study outcomes and limitations: Diversity figures derived from one million T cells were judged to underestimate the true value.

This sequence joins TRBV6-6 and TRBJ2-1; TRBD2 matches 13 bases. This TCR derives from a young man in good health. Sequences were obtained from blood. CDR3 region: CASGPRTSGSDEQFF. The CDR3 coding sequence is TGTGCCAGCGGCCCTCGGACTAGCGGGAGTGATGAGCAGTTCTTC.